Many counts were recorded for the clone carrying this T cell receptor (beta chain). Its specificity is unknown. The entry originates in a study of Graves' ophthalmopathy and Graves' hyperthyroidism. Study-level results: Most thyroid clonotypes expanded beyond 0.001 frequency were also found in blood.

The authors amplified TCR beta CDR3 regions from RNA transcripts. An opening RT-PCR round employed HTBI primers and preceded a second-round multiplex PCR. TCRdb ran MiXCR on the multiplex PCR reads and lists one entry per CDR3 protein. The table lists about 370,000 distinct CDR3 sequences, about 16% of them singletons. Germline V gene sequence: CDR1 LNHDA, CDR2 SQIVND (reference sequence). V dropped 1 base and J dropped 1 base, with 5 bases sitting between them. The length of the CDR3 is 14 residues. This receptor was taken from a young woman with Graves' ophthalmopathy. The specimen was peripheral blood. This rearrangement joins TRBV19 to TRBJ1-5; TRBD1 might be the D (5 bases). The CDR3 nucleotides read TGTGCCAGTAGTATAGGGGGGAGCAATCAGCCCCAGCATTTT. Translation gives CASSIGGSNQPQHF.